This is a list of T cell receptor beta chains from one sample in a study of beta chain features in type 1 diabetes. Only in-frame clones appear in the TCRdb table, and some are missing; sequencing was by immunoSEQ multiplex PCR. Of 400,000 or so clones listed, about 10% are singletons. Source material: central memory CD4+ T cells from blood. These receptors were taken from a man aged 25 to 45 with type 1 diabetes. Both conserved end residues are part of each CDR3. D genes are given only for firm matches. Some rows have no size entry. The others give once, few or many, or a class for an expanded clone.

>TRBJ2-6|few|TRBV28|.
TGTGCCAGCAGCTCCCCGGGACATTCGACCGGGGCCAACGTCCTGACTTTC
CASSSPGHSTGANVLTF
>TRBJ2-6|.|TRBV4-3|.
TGCGCCAGCAGCCAAGGAAGTCCTGGGGCCAACGTCCTGACTTTC
CASSQGSPGANVLTF
>TRBJ2-1|.|TRBV7-6|.
TGTGCCAGCAGCTCATTTCGCGCTTCCAATGAGCAGTTCTTC
CASSSFRASNEQFF
>TRBJ1-5|.|TRBV6-6|TRBD1
TGTGCCAGCAGTTACGGAGGGGGCGGTCAGCCCCAGCATTTT
CASSYGGGGQPQHF
>TRBJ2-4|few|TRBV7-8|.
TGTGCCAGCAGCTCAAGCCTAGCCAAAAACATTCAGTACTTC
CASSSSLAKNIQYF
>TRBJ1-4|.|TRBV25-1|TRBD1
TGTGCCAGCAGCCTCACAGGGGCAACTAATGAAAAACTGTTTTTT
CASSLTGATNEKLFF
>TRBJ1-3|few|TRBV5-4|.
TGTGCCAGCAGCCGGACACCCTCTGGAAACACCATATATTTT
CASSRTPSGNTIYF
>TRBJ2-3|many|TRBV30|.
TGTGCCTGGGGGAGTGGAGATACGCAGTATTTT
CAWGSGDTQYF
>TRBJ2-5|many|TRBV2|.
TGTGCCAGCAGTGAACTAGAGACCCAGTACTTC
CASSELETQYF
>TRBJ1-1|many|TRBV18|.
TGTGCCAGCTCACCACCGACGGGGTGGGGTACGAACACTGAAGCTTTCTTT
CASSPPTGWGTNTEAFF
>TRBJ1-2|.|TRBV7-2|TRBD1
TGTGCCAGCAGCTTAGTTGGCAGGGGGCGCACCGATGGCTACACCTTC
CASSLVGRGRTDGYTF
>TRBJ2-7|few|TRBV9|TRBD2
TGTGCCAGCAGCGTAGGCCTAGCGGGAGCCCCGGAGTACTTC
CASSVGLAGAPEYF
>TRBJ1-5|.|TRBV6-1|.
TGTGCCAGCACCAGGACAGCGCCTAGCAATCAGCCCCAGCATTTT
CASTRTAPSNQPQHF
>TRBJ2-7|few|TRBV11-2|TRBD1
TGTGCCAGCAGCCGCAACCTAGGGACAGCCTACGAGCAGTACTTC
CASSRNLGTAYEQYF
>TRBJ2-7|few|TRBV7-2|TRBD2
TGTGCCAGCAGCACGTCCCCGGGACTAGCCTACGAGCAGTACTTC
CASSTSPGLAYEQYF
>TRBJ2-7|many|TRBV10-3|TRBD2
TGTGCCATCAGGAGACTAGCGGGAATCAACGAGCAGTACTTC
CAIRRLAGINEQYF
>TRBJ2-1|.|TRBV7-2|.
TGTGCCAGCAGATCGGTAGGCGGTTCCAATGAGCAGTTCTTC
CASRSVGGSNEQFF
>TRBJ2-1|few|TRBV5-6|TRBD2
TGTGCCAGCAGACCTGCCGGCGGGGGTGAGCAGTTCTTC
CASRPAGGGEQFF
>TRBJ2-3|.|TRBV15|.
TGTGCCACCAGCAGGCCGGGTCAGCGGAGCACAGATACGCAGTATTTT
CATSRPGQRSTDTQYF
>TRBJ2-7|.|TRBV7-2|TRBD1
TGTGCCAGCAGCCCGTGGACAGGGGCGGGCGAGCAGTACTTC
CASSPWTGAGEQYF
>TRBJ1-5|few|TRBV7-9|.
TGTGCCGTCGGGGGGAGCAATCAGCCCCAGCATTTT
CAVGGSNQPQHF
>TRBJ1-2|.|TRBV28|TRBD1
TGTGCCAGCAGTTTAGGACAGGGGCACTATGGCTACACCTTC
CASSLGQGHYGYTF
>TRBJ2-5|.|TRBV28|.
TGTGCCAGCCGAGGGATCCAAGAGACCCAGTACTTC
CASRGIQETQYF
>TRBJ2-7|few|TRBV7-8|TRBD1
TGTGCCAGCAGCTTAGCGCTTGGGGGACAGTCCCAGGGCGAGCAGTACTTC
CASSLALGGQSQGEQYF
>TRBJ2-1|few|TRBV7-2|.
TGTGCCAGCAGTCTCGGCGGGCAGGGGAGAAATGAGCAGTTCTTC
CASSLGGQGRNEQFF
>TRBJ2-7|many|TRBV18|.
TGTGCCAGCTCAGCAGGACGGTTCTACGAGCAGTACTTC
CASSAGRFYEQYF
>TRBJ1-5|few|TRBV6-5|TRBD1
TGTGCCAGCAGTGGCGACAGGGTCGGCAATCAGCCCCAGCATTTT
CASSGDRVGNQPQHF
>TRBJ1-1|many|TRBV2|.
TGTGCCAGCAGTAACATGGCTGAAGCTTTCTTT
CASSNMAEAFF
>TRBJ2-4|.|TRBV7-9|.
TGTGCCAGCAGCTTGTACTCGGGGGTAGACATTCAGTACTTC
CASSLYSGVDIQYF
>TRBJ2-1|.|TRBV7-2|TRBD1
TGTGCCAGCAGCTTGGTCGGGACAGCGTACTCCTACAATGAGCAGTTCTTC
CASSLVGTAYSYNEQFF
>TRBJ2-6|few|TRBV7-2|TRBD1
TGTGCCAGCAGCTTAGTTCACGGACAGGGTGGGGCCAACGTCCTGACTTTC
CASSLVHGQGGANVLTF
>TRBJ2-3|few|TRBV7-2|.
TGTGCCAGCAGCACACATCAGGGTCGCACAGATACGCAGTATTTT
CASSTHQGRTDTQYF
>TRBJ2-5|.|TRBV7-9|TRBD1
TGTGCCAGCAGCTTGGGGACAGGGGACAAGAAGACCCAGTACTTC
CASSLGTGDKKTQYF
>TRBJ2-7|few|TRBV10-2|TRBD2
TGCGCCAGCAGTGTAGTTAGCGGGAGCCAAAGGTCGTACTTC
CASSVVSGSQRSYF
>TRBJ1-1|many|TRBV10-3|.
TGTGCCATCAGTGTGGTCCCCGACAGAACCGACACTGAAGCTTTCTTT
CAISVVPDRTDTEAFF
>TRBJ2-1|.|TRBV5-4|TRBD1
TGTGCCAGCGCCATTTTCCCGGGACAGACCTACAATGAGCAGTTCTTC
CASAIFPGQTYNEQFF
>TRBJ2-1|.|TRBV6-5|TRBD2
TGTGCCAGCAGTTTAGCGGGGAAATCGAGAGATGAGCAGTTCTTC
CASSLAGKSRDEQFF
>TRBJ2-7|.|TRBV28|TRBD2
TGTGCCAGCAGTTCGCCTAGCGGGAGGGCCGTCTACGAGCAGTACTTC
CASSSPSGRAVYEQYF
>TRBJ1-5|few|TRBV7-6|.
TGTGCCAGCAGCTTAGGGAGCCTGGGCGCGTATCAGCCCCAGCATTTT
CASSLGSLGAYQPQHF
>TRBJ2-7|few|TRBV6-1|TRBD1
TGTGCCAGCAAGGCAGGGGGTTACGAGCAGTACTTC
CASKAGGYEQYF
>TRBJ2-5|many|TRBV4-1|TRBD2
TGCGCCAGCAGCCATTACGGGAGGGTGGAGACCCAGTACTTC
CASSHYGRVETQYF
>TRBJ2-1|.|TRBV7-2|TRBD2
TGTGCCAGCAGCTCCCGGACTAGGTCCAATGAGCAGTTCTTC
CASSSRTRSNEQFF
>TRBJ2-1|.|TRBV11-3|TRBD1
TGTGCCAGCAGCTTAGGTGGACAGGTATACAATGAGCAGTTCTTC
CASSLGGQVYNEQFF
>TRBJ2-1|few|TRBV14|.
TGTGCCAGCAATGACGGGACTCGTTTCCCAAGCTCCTACAATGAGCAGTTCTTC
CASNDGTRFPSSYNEQFF
>TRBJ1-2|.|TRBV30|.
TGTGCCTGGATCCGCCGGGTCTCGGTCCATGGCTACACCTTC
CAWIRRVSVHGYTF
>TRBJ1-1|few|TRBV18|.
TGTGCCAGCTCCCCGGGCGGGGGCAACACTGAAGCTTTCTTT
CASSPGGGNTEAFF
>TRBJ2-5|few|TRBV11-2|.
TGTGCCAGCAGCCAACTGAACCAAGAGACCCAGTACTTC
CASSQLNQETQYF
>TRBJ1-2|.|TRBV7-9|TRBD1
TGTGCCAGCAGCTCATTATCCGGGACAGTAATTAACTATGGCTACACCTTC
CASSSLSGTVINYGYTF
>TRBJ2-2|many|TRBV4-3|TRBD2
TGCGCCAGCAGCCTCCTCCTTGGGACTAAACAATTCACCGGGGAGCTGTTTTTT
CASSLLLGTKQFTGELFF
>TRBJ2-3|.|TRBV7-6|.
TGTGCCAGCAGCTTAGACACATTCGTTACGCAGTATTTT
CASSLDTFVTQYF
>TRBJ2-7|many|TRBV19|.
TGTGCCAGTAGCACGGGGGACAGCTCCTACGAGCAGTACTTC
CASSTGDSSYEQYF